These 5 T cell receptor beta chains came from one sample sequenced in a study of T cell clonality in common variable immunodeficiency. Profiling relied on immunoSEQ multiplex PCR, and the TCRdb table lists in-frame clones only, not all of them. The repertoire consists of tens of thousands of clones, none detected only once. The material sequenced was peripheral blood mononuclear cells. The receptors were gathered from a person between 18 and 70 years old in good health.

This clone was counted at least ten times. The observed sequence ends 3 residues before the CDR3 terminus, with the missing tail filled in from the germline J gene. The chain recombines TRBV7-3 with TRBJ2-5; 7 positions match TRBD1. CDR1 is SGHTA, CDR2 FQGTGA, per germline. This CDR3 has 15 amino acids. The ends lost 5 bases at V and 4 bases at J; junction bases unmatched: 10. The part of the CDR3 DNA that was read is TGTGCCAGCAGCCGCGGACAGGTTGGAGGAGAGACC. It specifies CASSRGQVGGET. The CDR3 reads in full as CASSRGQVGGETQYF.

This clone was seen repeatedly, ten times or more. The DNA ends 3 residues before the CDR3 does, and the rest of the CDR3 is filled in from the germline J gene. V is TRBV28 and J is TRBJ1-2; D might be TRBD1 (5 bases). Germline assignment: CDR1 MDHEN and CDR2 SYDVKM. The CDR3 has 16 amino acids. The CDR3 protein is CASSVGTSGSWETYTF. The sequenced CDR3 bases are TGTGCCAGCAGTGTCGGGACTAGCGGATCGTGGGAGACC.

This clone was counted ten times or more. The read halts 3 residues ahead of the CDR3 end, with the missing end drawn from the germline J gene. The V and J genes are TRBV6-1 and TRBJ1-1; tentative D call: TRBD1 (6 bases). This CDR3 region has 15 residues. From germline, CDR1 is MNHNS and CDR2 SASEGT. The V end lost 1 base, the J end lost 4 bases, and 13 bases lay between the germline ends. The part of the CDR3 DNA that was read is TGTGCCAGCAGTGAAGGAGGAAACAGGGTCACTGAA. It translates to CASSEGGNRVTE. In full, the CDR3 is CASSEGGNRVTEAFF.

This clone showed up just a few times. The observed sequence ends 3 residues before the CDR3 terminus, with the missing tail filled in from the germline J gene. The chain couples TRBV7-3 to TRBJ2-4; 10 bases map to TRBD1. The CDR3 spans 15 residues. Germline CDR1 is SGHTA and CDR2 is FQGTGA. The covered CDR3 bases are TGTGCCAGCAGCTTAACCGCGACAGGGGGCGATGGT. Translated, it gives CASSLTATGGDG. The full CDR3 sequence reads CASSLTATGGDGQYF.

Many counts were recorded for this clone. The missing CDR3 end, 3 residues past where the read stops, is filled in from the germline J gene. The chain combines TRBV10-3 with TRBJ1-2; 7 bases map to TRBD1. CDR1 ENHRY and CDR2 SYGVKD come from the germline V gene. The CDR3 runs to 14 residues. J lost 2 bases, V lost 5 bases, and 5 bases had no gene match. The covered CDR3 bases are TGTGCCATCAGTAGGCAGGGGGAAAACTATGGC. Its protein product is CAISRQGENYG. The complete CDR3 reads CAISRQGENYGYTF.